These 14 T cell receptor beta chains share one sample of origin, sequenced in a study of shared clonotypes between healthy human individuals. The protocol was immunoSEQ multiplex PCR, while the TCRdb copy is restricted to in-frame clones and leaves out a portion. Of about 2.1 million clones in the sample, about 93% were seen once. Positively selected for CCR7, the CD45RO-negative cells used as naive CD8 cells excluded terminally differentiated effector memory CD45RA+ cells. The sequenced sample was naive CD8+ T cells from PBMCs. All receptors derive from a man between 18 and 35 years old in good health. Some clones in this sample may be carry-over from other donors' samples.

With respect to this clone: The sample has other DNA sequences that encode this CDR3 too. This sequence joins TRBV13 and TRBJ2-7, with D uncertain. The CDR3 runs to 12 residues. V was clipped by 2 bases and J by 1 base, with 3 bases between them. Germline assignment: CDR1 PRHDT and CDR2 FYEKMQ (reference sequence). As DNA, the CDR3 is TGTGCCAGCAGCTTAAAATCCTACGAGCAGTACTTC. Translation: CASSLKSYEQYF.

V usage is TRBV5-8 and J usage is TRBJ2-7; the match to TRBD2 covers 10 bases. V dropped 4 bases and J dropped 2; count of bases not matched to a gene: 6. The CDR3 runs 15 residues. CDR1 is SGHTS, CDR2 YDEGEE, per germline. CDR3 sequence reads: CASSQGAGGPYEQYF. CDR3 coding DNA: TGTGCCAGCAGCCAAGGAGCGGGAGGGCCCTACGAGCAGTACTTC.

The chain uses TRBV29-1 and TRBJ1-2; D possibly corresponds to TRBD1 (5 bases). The germline V and J ends were trimmed by 4 bases and 3 bases, with 15 bases remaining between them. Germline V CDR1 and CDR2: SQVTM, ANQGSEA. This CDR3 is 14 amino acids long. CDR3 in DNA: TGCAGCGTTGTAGAAAGGGGTTTGGACTATGGCTACACCTTC. It encodes CSVVERGLDYGYTF. The whole variable domain, remainder taken from reference TRBV29-1 and TRBJ1-2, is SAVISQKPSRDICQRGTSLTIQCQVDSQVTMMFWYRQQPGQSLTLIATANQGSEATYESGFVIDKFPISRPNLTFSTLTVSNMSPEDSSIYLCSVVERGLDYGYTFGSGTRLTVV.

The J gene is TRBJ1-4, the V gene TRBV9, with a possible D match to TRBD1 (6 bases). CDR3 size: 15 residues. The ends were cut back, 3 bases at V and 6 bases at J, with 15 bases in the middle. In germline, CDR1 is SGDLS, CDR2 YYNGEE. CDR3 DNA sequence: TGTGCCAGCAGCGAACAGGGCCGGGGGGATGAAAAACTGTTTTTT. Encoded protein: CASSEQGRGDEKLFF.

This clone was counted a single time. The CDR3 sequence is CATKDRGRIRRNTEAFF. CDR3 DNA: TGTGCCACGAAGGACAGGGGGCGCATTCGGAGGAACACTGAAGCTTTCTTT. The chain combines TRBV19 with TRBJ1-1; 11 bases map to TRBD1. With 10 bases clipped from V and 1 base from J, the junction kept 14 bases outside the gene matches. CDR3 length equals 17 residues. CDR1 and CDR2 from the germline V gene are LNHDA and SQIVND (reference sequence).

V gene TRBV19 combines with J gene TRBJ2-7; 8 nucleotides align to TRBD1. The CDR3 totals 17 residues. Germline loops: CDR1 LNHDA, CDR2 SQIVND (reference sequence). Trimming removed 8 bases from V and 7 bases from J; junction bases left unmatched: 22. The CDR3 region is CASSPGTGLTHLEEQYF. CDR3 sequence (DNA): TGTGCCAGTTCTCCCGGGACAGGACTTACGCACCTCGAGGAGCAGTACTTC.

The rearrangement uses TRBV5-6 and TRBJ2-7, with a possible D match to TRBD2 (5 bases). From germline, CDR1 is SGHDT and CDR2 YYEEEE. V was clipped by 6 bases and J by 3 bases, with 13 bases between them. The CDR3 consists of 13 residues. This chain's CDR3 is CASKALADYEQYF. The CDR3 DNA follows: TGTGCCAGCAAGGCGCTAGCAGACTACGAGCAGTACTTC.

Concerning this clone: The same CDR3 can be traced to other DNA sequences in this sample. The CDR3 DNA follows: TGTGCCAGTAGAGCGGGATACAATGAGCAGTTCTTC. It encodes CASRAGYNEQFF. This rearrangement joins TRBV19 to TRBJ2-1; 7 bases are shared with TRBD2. Trimming at V came to 6 bases and at J to 4 bases, leaving 0 bases not matched to a gene. There are 12 residues in the CDR3. Germline assignment: CDR1 LNHDA and CDR2 SQIVND (reference sequence).

The table lists this clone with a count of one. The V and J genes are TRBV6-5 and TRBJ2-5; 8 bases are a match to TRBD1. The CDR3 is 15 amino acids. The V gene end was trimmed by 4 bases and the J gene end by 0 bases; junction bases not matched to a gene: 4. Germline V gene sequence: CDR1 MNHEY, CDR2 SVGAGI. CDR3 amino acids: CASSFQGANQETQYF. As DNA, the CDR3 is TGTGCCAGCAGTTTCCAGGGGGCCAACCAAGAGACCCAGTACTTC.

The gene calls are TRBV7-9 and TRBJ2-4; 14 nucleotides line up with TRBD2. V lost 5 bases and J lost 3; bases outside the gene matches: 9. Germline-derived CDR1 and CDR2 are SEHNR and FQNEAQ (reference sequence). This CDR3 is built from 18 residues. The CDR3 sequence: CASSTGTSGRWGKNIQYF. The CDR3 coding sequence is TGTGCCAGCAGCACCGGGACTAGCGGGAGATGGGGCAAAAACATTCAGTACTTC.

This chain links TRBV5-1 with TRBJ2-7; 7 bases line up with TRBD2. CDR1 SGHRS and CDR2 YFSETQ come from the germline V gene. Trimming cost V 4 bases and J 5 bases; bases outside gene matches: 12. The CDR3 length is 15 residues. The CDR3 nucleotides read TGCGCCAGCAGCACAGCCGGCGGGGGAATCGACGAGCAGTACTTC. Translated, it gives CASSTAGGGIDEQYF.

This clone has just one count. The rearrangement joins TRBV19 to TRBJ1-2; weak D call: TRBD1 (5 bases). Trimming took 5 bases from V and 4 from J, leaving 14 bases between them. This CDR3 region has 14 residues. The germline gives CDR1 LNHDA, CDR2 SQIVND (reference sequence). CDR3: CASSGPRGSYGYTF. The DNA for the CDR3 is TGTGCCAGTAGTGGACCTCGGGGGAGCTATGGCTACACCTTC.

The CDR3 DNA reads TGTGCCAGCAGTTCGGTCCGTTTTTATGGCTACACCTTC. Protein: CASSSVRFYGYTF. V is TRBV6-5 and J is TRBJ1-2; D remains ambiguous. Germline V gene data show CDR1 as MNHEY and CDR2 as SVGAGI. Trimming took 4 bases from V and 5 from J, leaving 11 bases between them. This CDR3 is 13 amino acids long.

The chain joins TRBV7-6 to TRBJ2-3; D may be TRBD2 (6 bases). Germline CDR1 SGHVS, CDR2 FNYEAQ. This CDR3 is 16 amino acids long. The V and J ends lost 1 base and 8 bases respectively, with 19 bases between them. CDR3 sequence (DNA): TGTGCCAGCAGCTTAGGTTCCGGGGGACCCCTGGGTACGCAGTATTTT. This sequence encodes CASSLGSGGPLGTQYF.